This passage covers 32 T cell receptor beta chains from one sample sequenced in a study of blood T cell repertoires in COVID-19. This table comes from immunoSEQ multiplex PCR, and its TCRdb copy is limited to in-frame clones, with some not included. This sample carries about 35,000 clones, approximately 80% of them seen once, and the ten largest clones take over 8%. The source material was peripheral blood. These receptors were collected from a man aged 55 to 70 in a cohort sampled during active COVID-19.

The CDR3 loop is CASSSPPGQGSYNEQFF. The CDR3 DNA reads as TGTGCCAGCAGTTCCCCCCCGGGACAGGGCTCCTACAATGAGCAGTTCTTC. The J gene is TRBJ2-1, the V gene TRBV6-2 or TRBV6-3; 9 bases match TRBD1. This CDR3 is 17 amino acids long. CDR1 is MNHEY and CDR2 is SVGEGT in the germline V gene. J gave up 0 bases and V 4 bases, and 7 bases lay outside the gene matches.

The chain employs TRBV28 and TRBJ2-4; no definite D call. This CDR3 region has 13 residues. The germline V gene encodes CDR1 MDHEN and CDR2 SYDVKM. Trimming removed 8 bases at V and 3 bases at J, with 11 bases between. As DNA, the CDR3 is TGTGCCAGCCGCACACGCGGCAAAAACATTCAGTACTTC. It encodes CASRTRGKNIQYF.

V gene TRBV5-8 combines with J gene TRBJ2-5, with TRBD1 matching 8 bases. CDR1 and CDR2 (germline): SGHTS, YDEGEE. The J segment lost 4 bases and the V segment lost 4 bases, leaving 12 bases of the junction unmatched. The CDR3 contains 16 residues. CDR3 nucleotides: TGTGCCAGCAGCCTACATTCGACAGGGGTGGGAGAGACCCAGTACTTC. Translation: CASSLHSTGVGETQYF.

This rearrangement joins TRBV7-3 to TRBJ1-2; the D gene is possibly TRBD1 (6 bases). Trimming cost V 10 bases and J 4 bases, with 13 bases left between them. Germline CDR1 is SGHTA and CDR2 is FQGTGA. The CDR3 consists of 12 residues. CDR3 coding DNA: TGTGCCATACCTCCCAGGGGCTATGGCTACACCTTC. This encodes CAIPPRGYGYTF.

The rearrangement uses TRBV19 and TRBJ2-6; no firm D call. V lost 3 bases and J 2 bases, leaving 8 bases between the germline ends. The CDR3 loop spans 15 amino acids. The germline CDR1 and CDR2 sequences are LNHDA and SQIVND (reference sequence). CDR3 sequence reads: CASSINSAGANVLTF. The CDR3 nucleotides are TGTGCCAGTAGTATTAATAGTGCTGGGGCCAACGTCCTGACTTTC.

This sequence joins TRBV19 and TRBJ2-5; TRBD2 agrees at 8 bases. The CDR3 runs 13 residues. With 4 bases clipped from V and 2 bases from J, the junction kept 0 bases outside the gene matches. CDR1 LNHDA and CDR2 SQIVND come from the germline V gene (reference sequence). The DNA for the CDR3 is TGTGCCAGTAGTACTAGCGGGCAAGAGACCCAGTACTTC. This codes for CASSTSGQETQYF. Together with reference TRBV19 and TRBJ2-5, the CDR3 gives the full variable domain: DGGITQSPKYLFRKEGQNVTLSCEQNLNHDAMYWYRQDPGQGLRLIYYSQIVNDFQKGDIAEGYSVSREKKESFPLTVTSAQKNPTAFYLCASSTSGQETQYFGPGTRLLVL.

J is TRBJ1-1 and V is TRBV11-2; tentative D call: TRBD1 (5 bases). This CDR3 contains 14 residues. The germline V gene has CDR1 SGHAT and CDR2 FQNNGV. V was shortened by 2 bases and J by 6 bases, with 13 bases between the two germline ends. The CDR3 loop is CASSLSRGSAEAFF. The CDR3 DNA reads as TGTGCCAGCAGCTTATCAAGGGGTTCGGCTGAAGCTTTCTTT.

This clone was counted many times. The chain employs TRBV7-3 and TRBJ2-5; D is uncertain. Trimming left V 2 bases short and J 5 bases short, with 9 bases between. Germline-derived CDR1 and CDR2 are SGHTA and FQGTGA. This CDR3 is 13 amino acids long. In nucleotides, the CDR3 is TGTGCCAGCAGCTTATCCAGTACGGAGACCCAGTACTTC. Translating it yields CASSLSSTETQYF.

By sample share, this clone is medium-sized. The chain is built from TRBV6-5 and TRBJ2-2; perhaps TRBD2 as D (5 bases). CDR1 MNHEY and CDR2 SVGAGI come from the germline V gene. This CDR3 contains 13 residues. V was pared by 9 bases and J by 6 bases, with 14 bases between. The CDR3 nucleotides are TGTGCCAGTGAGGGTCCCGGGCCCGGGGAGCTGTTTTTT. It specifies CASEGPGPGELFF.

CDR3 nucleotide sequence: TGTGCCTGGACTCCCACAGGGGTGACAGAGACCCAGTACTTC. Translating it yields CAWTPTGVTETQYF. The chain carries TRBV30 and TRBJ2-5; 7 bases are a match to TRBD1. J was trimmed by 4 bases and V by 4 bases; bases with no gene match: 9. CDR3 length equals 14 residues. Per the germline V gene, CDR1 is GTSNPN and CDR2 is SVGIG (reference sequence).

The genes are TRBV7-2 and TRBJ2-2; possibly TRBD2 for D (6 bases). V was trimmed by 2 bases and J by 1 base, leaving 11 bases between them. The CDR3 loop spans 16 amino acids. Germline V gives CDR1 SGHTA, CDR2 FQGNSA. CDR3 coding DNA: TGTGCCAGCAGCTTACTGGGGCGGGGGAACACCGGGGAGCTGTTTTTT. Its protein is CASSLLGRGNTGELFF.

The V call is TRBV27, the J call TRBJ2-7; TRBD1 matches at 7 bases. The CDR3 is 13 residues long. V shed 6 bases and J 0 bases; nucleotides not matched to a gene: 2. Germline lookup yields CDR1 MNHEY and CDR2 SMNVEV (reference sequence). The CDR3 coding sequence is TGTGCCAGCAGCGCAGGGGGCTCCTACGAGCAGTACTTC. This encodes CASSAGGSYEQYF.

This clone has only a few counts. The chain couples TRBV2 to TRBJ1-1; maybe TRBD1 (6 bases). Germline lookup yields CDR1 SNHLY and CDR2 FYNNEI. The CDR3 runs to 17 residues. The germline V and J ends were trimmed by 4 bases and 2 bases, with 20 bases remaining between them. The CDR3 nucleotides are TGTGCCAGCAGTGGAAGTGATTTCGGGGGGCGAAACACTGAAGCTTTCTTT. It specifies CASSGSDFGGRNTEAFF.

The chain carries TRBV7-2 and TRBJ2-5; possibly TRBD2 for D (6 bases). V was cut by 5 bases and J by 5 bases, with 18 bases left in between. The germline V gene encodes CDR1 SGHTA and CDR2 FQGNSA. The CDR3 sequence is 15 residues long. The CDR3 spells CASSPRTSGRETQYF. The CDR3 coding sequence is TGTGCCAGCAGCCCACGGACGTCGGGGAGGGAGACCCAGTACTTC.

CDR3 loop: CASSLESGRFYEQYF. The CDR3 DNA reads as TGCGCCAGCAGCTTGGAGAGCGGGAGATTCTACGAGCAGTACTTC. This rearrangement joins TRBV5-1 to TRBJ2-7; TRBD2 aligns across 8 bases. The CDR3 totals 15 residues. V lost 0 bases, J lost 3 bases, and 5 bases stayed unmatched. Looked up from germline, CDR1 is SGHRS and CDR2 is YFSETQ.

This chain joins TRBV18 and TRBJ2-3; D is perhaps TRBD2 (5 bases). The CDR3 totals 14 residues. Between the trimmed V and J ends, which lost 3 bases and 2 bases, there was a span of 9 bases. CDR1 is KGHSH, CDR2 LQKENI, per germline. CDR3: CASSPSVFTDTQYF. CDR3 bases: TGTGCCAGCTCACCTAGCGTTTTCACAGATACGCAGTATTTT.

This chain links TRBV30 with TRBJ1-1; D gene unclear. V gave up 1 base and J gave up 6 bases, with 6 bases separating them. Germline V gives CDR1 GTSNPN, CDR2 SVGIG (reference sequence). This CDR3 comprises 11 residues. The CDR3 bases are TGTGCCTGGAGTGCGCAGGCTGAAGCTTTCTTT. As protein: CAWSAQAEAFF.

V and J are TRBV19 and TRBJ1-5, with 9 bases that match TRBD1. Losses at the gene ends were 8 bases for V and 4 bases for J; bases not matched to a gene: 12. In germline, CDR1 is LNHDA, CDR2 SQIVND (reference sequence). The CDR3 spans 16 residues. CDR3 sequence: CASLGYGGTGNQPQHF. Written as DNA, the CDR3 is TGTGCCAGTTTAGGGTATGGCGGGACAGGGAATCAGCCCCAGCATTTT.

The gene calls are TRBV27 and TRBJ2-2; D unresolved. CDR1 is MNHEY, CDR2 SMNVEV, per germline (reference sequence). The CDR3 is 14 amino acids. Trimming stripped 2 bases from V and 7 bases from J, with 11 bases between. CDR3 in DNA: TGTGCCAGCAGTTTAAGGTCACTATTCGGGGAGCTGTTTTTT. The encoded protein is CASSLRSLFGELFF.

The chain uses TRBV19 and TRBJ1-1, with unresolved D. The CDR3 sequence is 13 residues long. Germline CDR1 is LNHDA and CDR2 is SQIVND (reference sequence). The ends were cut back, 3 bases at V and 5 bases at J, with 10 bases in the middle. The CDR3 nucleotides read TGTGCCAGTAGTATCACCGGGAGGACTGAAGCTTTCTTT. Protein product: CASSITGRTEAFF. The full variable domain, with the rest looked up from reference TRBV19 and TRBJ1-1, is DGGITQSPKYLFRKEGQNVTLSCEQNLNHDAMYWYRQDPGQGLRLIYYSQIVNDFQKGDIAEGYSVSREKKESFPLTVTSAQKNPTAFYLCASSITGRTEAFFGQGTRLTVV.

J is TRBJ2-7 and V is TRBV27; weak D call: TRBD2 (6 bases). The V and J ends lost 8 bases and 4 bases respectively, with 18 bases between them. The germline gives CDR1 MNHEY, CDR2 SMNVEV (reference sequence). The length of the CDR3 is 14 residues. CDR3 amino acids: CASGRRGGLYEQYF. In DNA, the CDR3 is TGTGCCAGCGGAAGGAGGGGAGGATTATACGAGCAGTACTTC.

The J gene is TRBJ1-1, the V gene TRBV7-2; weak D call: TRBD1 (6 bases). V gave up 2 bases and J gave up 1 base, with 17 bases separating them. This CDR3 has 17 amino acids. CDR1 is SGHTA, CDR2 FQGNSA, per germline. The CDR3 sequence is CASSLIQGLVGNTEAFF. The DNA of the CDR3 is TGTGCCAGCAGCTTAATCCAGGGGCTAGTGGGGAACACTGAAGCTTTCTTT.

V gene TRBV27 combines with J gene TRBJ1-6; D is undetermined. The germline CDR1 and CDR2 sequences are MNHEY and SMNVEV (reference sequence). Trimming stripped 3 bases from V and 9 bases from J, with 6 bases between. The CDR3 extends over 12 amino acids. The CDR3 DNA reads as TGTGCCAGCAGTTTCCCGAGTTCACCCCTCCACTTT. Its protein is CASSFPSSPLHF.

The chain joins TRBV27 to TRBJ2-3; 8 bases map to TRBD2. From germline, CDR1 is MNHEY and CDR2 SMNVEV (reference sequence). The junction had 12 bases not matched to a gene; V was cut back by 6 bases and J by 7 bases. This CDR3 contains 15 residues. CDR3 sequence (DNA): TGTGCCAGCAGCGGGGGGGGACTACCTCGTCATACGCAGTATTTT. This encodes CASSGGGLPRHTQYF.

This chain joins TRBV28 and TRBJ2-2; D possibly corresponds to TRBD2 (6 bases). From germline, CDR1 is MDHEN and CDR2 SYDVKM. The CDR3 extends over 16 amino acids. The V and J ends lost 6 bases and 2 bases respectively, with 16 bases between them. CDR3 bases: TGTGCCAGCAGGGCTACCGGCGGGACCAACACCGGGGAGCTGTTTTTT. Its translation: CASRATGGTNTGELFF. Based on the CDR3 plus reference TRBV28 and TRBJ2-2, the full variable domain is DVKVTQSSRYLVKRTGEKVFLECVQDMDHENMFWYRQDPGLGLRLIYFSYDVKMKEKGDIPEGYSVSREKKERFSLILESASTNQTSMYLCASRATGGTNTGELFFGEGSRLTVL.

This clone has a single count. This chain joins TRBV6-6 and TRBJ1-2; D perhaps matches TRBD1 (5 bases). The CDR3 has 11 residues. Germline V gene lookup returns CDR1 MNHNY and CDR2 SVGAGI (reference sequence). The V and J ends lost 7 bases and 6 bases respectively, with 9 bases between them. The DNA for the CDR3 is TGTGCCAGCAATCAGGGAAATGGCTACACCTTC. This gives the protein CASNQGNGYTF.

V and J are TRBV5-1 and TRBJ2-1; TRBD2 aligns across 8 bases. The V and J ends lost 4 bases and 4 bases, in that order; junction bases with no gene match: 4. The CDR3 covers 14 residues. Germline loops: CDR1 SGHRS, CDR2 YFSETQ. The CDR3 protein is CASSMAGGYNEQFF. In nucleotides, the CDR3 is TGCGCCAGCAGCATGGCGGGAGGTTACAATGAGCAGTTCTTC.

The chain uses TRBV24-1 and TRBJ1-1; D not resolved. Trimming removed 5 bases at V and 1 base at J, with 7 bases between. Per the germline V gene, CDR1 is KGHDR and CDR2 is SFDVKD. CDR3 length: 13 amino acids. The CDR3 DNA sequence: TGTGCCACCAGTGTAGGGAGGAACACTGAAGCTTTCTTT. It yields the protein CATSVGRNTEAFF.

The V call is TRBV15, the J call TRBJ1-5, with no clear D. This CDR3 spans 15 amino acids. From germline, CDR1 is LNHNV and CDR2 YYDKDF (reference sequence). The V gene lost 0 bases and the J gene lost 2 bases, with 8 bases spanning the gap. CDR3: CATSRDQRGNQPQHF. CDR3 nucleotide sequence: TGTGCCACCAGCAGAGATCAGAGGGGCAATCAGCCCCAGCATTTT.

This chain connects TRBV12-3 or TRBV12-4 to TRBJ1-5; D is ambiguous. The CDR3 covers 13 residues. V lost 1 base, J lost 4 bases, and 5 bases lay in between. CDR3 in amino acids: CASSLGRNQPQHF. Written as DNA, the CDR3 is TGTGCCAGCAGTTTAGGGAGGAATCAGCCCCAGCATTTT.

The V and J genes are TRBV28 and TRBJ1-2, with D maybe TRBD1 (6 bases). The germline gives CDR1 MDHEN, CDR2 SYDVKM. This CDR3 has 12 residues. The V and J ends lost 6 bases and 7 bases respectively, with 12 bases between them. CDR3 sequence reads: CASSWDISGYTF. The CDR3 DNA follows: TGTGCCAGCAGCTGGGACATATCTGGCTACACCTTC.

V and J are TRBV2 and TRBJ1-1; D remains unclear. V was clipped by 6 bases and J by 6 bases, with 14 bases between them. The CDR3 consists of 13 residues. Germline V gene sequence: CDR1 SNHLY, CDR2 FYNNEI. The CDR3 loop reads CASSAGEAAEAFF. CDR3 DNA sequence: TGTGCCAGCAGCGCCGGGGAGGCCGCTGAAGCTTTCTTT.